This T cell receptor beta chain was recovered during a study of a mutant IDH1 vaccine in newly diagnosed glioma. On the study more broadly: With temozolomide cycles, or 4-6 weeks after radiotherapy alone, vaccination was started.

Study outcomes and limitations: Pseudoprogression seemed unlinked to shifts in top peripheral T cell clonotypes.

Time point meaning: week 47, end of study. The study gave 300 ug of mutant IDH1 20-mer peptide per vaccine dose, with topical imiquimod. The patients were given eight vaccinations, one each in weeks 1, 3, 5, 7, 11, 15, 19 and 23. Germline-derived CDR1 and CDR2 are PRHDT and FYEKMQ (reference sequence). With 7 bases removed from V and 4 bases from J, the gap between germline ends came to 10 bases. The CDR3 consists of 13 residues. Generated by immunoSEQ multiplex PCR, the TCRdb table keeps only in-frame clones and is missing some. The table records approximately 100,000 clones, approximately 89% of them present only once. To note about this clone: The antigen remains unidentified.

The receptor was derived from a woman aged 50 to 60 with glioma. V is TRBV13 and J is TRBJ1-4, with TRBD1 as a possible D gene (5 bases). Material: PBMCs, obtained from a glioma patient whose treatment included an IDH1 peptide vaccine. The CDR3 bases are TGTGCCAGCACCTCGAGGGGTAATGAAAAACTGTTTTTT. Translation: CASTSRGNEKLFF.